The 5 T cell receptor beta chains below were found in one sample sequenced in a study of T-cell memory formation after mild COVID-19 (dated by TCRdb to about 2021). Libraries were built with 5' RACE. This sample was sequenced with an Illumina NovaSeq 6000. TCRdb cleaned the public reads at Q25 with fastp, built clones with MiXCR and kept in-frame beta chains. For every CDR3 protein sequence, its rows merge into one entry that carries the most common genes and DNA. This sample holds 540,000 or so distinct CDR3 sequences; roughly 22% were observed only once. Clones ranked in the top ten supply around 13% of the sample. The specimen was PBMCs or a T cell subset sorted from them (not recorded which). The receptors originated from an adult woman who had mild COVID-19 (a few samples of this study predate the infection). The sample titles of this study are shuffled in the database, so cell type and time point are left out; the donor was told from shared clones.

CDR3 sequence: CSATGGMSTDTQYF. The CDR3 region has the DNA TGCAGTGCTACGGGGGGCATGAGCACAGATACGCAGTATTTT. The chain recombines TRBV20-1 with TRBJ2-3; possible D gene TRBD2, 7 bases. CDR3 length: 14 amino acids. V lost 4 bases and J 0 bases, leaving 11 bases between the germline ends. Germline CDR1 DFQATT, CDR2 SNEGSKA (reference sequence).

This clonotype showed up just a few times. CDR3 sequence: CASSPAAGVYGYTF. The CDR3 DNA is TGTGCCAGCAGCCCCGCCGCGGGGGTTTATGGCTACACCTTC. The rearrangement joins TRBV7-9 to TRBJ1-2, with a weak D call TRBD1 (5 bases). V lost 5 bases and J lost 5, with 15 bases in between. Per the germline V gene, CDR1 is SEHNR and CDR2 is FQNEAQ (reference sequence). The CDR3 covers 14 residues.

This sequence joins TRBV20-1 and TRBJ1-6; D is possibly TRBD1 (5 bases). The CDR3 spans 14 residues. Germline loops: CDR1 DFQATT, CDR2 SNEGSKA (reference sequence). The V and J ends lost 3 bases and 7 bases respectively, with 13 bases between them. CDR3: CSASRDLGNSPLHF. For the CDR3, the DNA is TGCAGTGCTAGTAGGGACTTGGGAAATTCACCCCTCCACTTT.

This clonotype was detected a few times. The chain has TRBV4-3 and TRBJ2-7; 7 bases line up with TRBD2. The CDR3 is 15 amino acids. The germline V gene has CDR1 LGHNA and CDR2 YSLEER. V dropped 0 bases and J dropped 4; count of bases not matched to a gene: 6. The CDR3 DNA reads TGCGCCAGCAGCCAAGAGGGGGGGTTAAATTACGAGCAGTACTTC. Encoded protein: CASSQEGGLNYEQYF.

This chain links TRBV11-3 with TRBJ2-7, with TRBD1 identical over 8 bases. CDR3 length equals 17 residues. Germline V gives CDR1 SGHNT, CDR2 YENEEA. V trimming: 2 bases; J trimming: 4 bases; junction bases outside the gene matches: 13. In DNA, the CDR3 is TGTGCCAGCAGCTTAACCGTCGCCGGGACAGGAAGGTACGAGCAGTACTTC. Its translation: CASSLTVAGTGRYEQYF.